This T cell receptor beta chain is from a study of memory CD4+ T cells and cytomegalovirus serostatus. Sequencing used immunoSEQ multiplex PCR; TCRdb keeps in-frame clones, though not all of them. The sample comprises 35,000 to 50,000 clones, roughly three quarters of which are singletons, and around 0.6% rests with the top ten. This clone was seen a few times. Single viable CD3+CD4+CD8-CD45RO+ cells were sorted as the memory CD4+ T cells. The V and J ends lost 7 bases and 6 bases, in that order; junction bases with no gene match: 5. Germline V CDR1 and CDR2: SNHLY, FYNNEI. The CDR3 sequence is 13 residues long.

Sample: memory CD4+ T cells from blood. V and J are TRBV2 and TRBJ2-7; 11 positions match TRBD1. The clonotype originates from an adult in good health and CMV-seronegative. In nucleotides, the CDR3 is TGTGCCAGCACCCCGGGACAGGGGGGCGAGCAGTACTTC. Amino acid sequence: CASTPGQGGEQYF.